These T cell receptor beta chains were read from a single sample in a study of identical twins. TCRdb ran MiXCR on the 5' RACE reads and lists one entry per CDR3 protein. The sample includes approximately 1.8 million distinct CDR3 sequences, 32% of them seen just once. The material sequenced was cord blood. The receptors derive from a newborn girl in good health. CDR3s include the opening cysteine and the closing phenylalanine or tryptophan. Fields, in order: clone size, V gene, J gene, CDR3 protein. The size field is filled for only some rows; it gives once, few, many or a size class.

>few|TRBV20-1|TRBJ1-2
CSATLQGARGYTF
>once|TRBV12-3/TRBV12-4|TRBJ1-3
CASSLRPSGNTIYF
>few|TRBV3-1|TRBJ2-1
CASSSSLGTGIYNEQFF
>few|TRBV15|TRBJ2-5
CATSREGNSGQYF
>many|TRBV5-1|TRBJ2-5
CASSLSGVQETQYF
>.|TRBV5-1|TRBJ1-1
CASSLVRTNTEAFF
>many|TRBV29-1|TRBJ1-2
CSVPVRGVGGYTF
>.|TRBV6-6|TRBJ1-3
CASSYGQMSSGNTIYF
>.|TRBV9|TRBJ2-3
CASSPPLGTSGEDTQYF
>few|TRBV6-5|TRBJ2-5
CASSYPHGLAGFPQETQYF
>few|TRBV20-1|TRBJ2-5
CSASPIAGEWETQYF
>few|TRBV12-3/TRBV12-4|TRBJ1-1
CASSPQGYPEAFF
>.|TRBV6-1|TRBJ2-3
CASLILTSGRYITDTQYF
>few|TRBV12-3/TRBV12-4|TRBJ1-2
CASSARTGVNYGYTF
>.|TRBV7-2|TRBJ2-4
CASSPGGGVKNIQYF
>.|TRBV18|TRBJ2-7
CASSPLGGTGSYEQYF
>.|TRBV10-3|TRBJ2-7
CAISASPGQGSYEQYF
>.|TRBV19|TRBJ2-1
CASSKLSGGVYNEQFF
>.|TRBV12-3/TRBV12-4|TRBJ1-1
CASSRGPGYTEAFF
>few|TRBV24-1|TRBJ2-3
CATRGQSDTQYF
>once|TRBV2|TRBJ1-2
CASSELNGYTF
>.|TRBV20-1|TRBJ1-2
CSARARTSNYGYTF
>.|TRBV28|.
CASSSGTSGRIYNEQYF
>few|TRBV18|TRBJ1-2
CASSPDSGGGYTF
>.|TRBV12-3/TRBV12-4|TRBJ2-1
CASSWGQAFHNEQFF
>few|TRBV20-1|TRBJ2-1
CSASTRRTVQFF
>few|TRBV3-1|.
CASSQEAGVRYEQYF
>.|TRBV5-1|TRBJ2-3
CASSVGGAVRTDTQYF
>.|TRBV4-2|TRBJ2-1
CASSDPGLAYNEQFF
>few|TRBV12-3/TRBV12-4|TRBJ2-5
CASSPRPFTHQETQYF
>.|TRBV20-1|TRBJ1-5
CSASGGPSNQPQHF
>.|TRBV3-1|TRBJ2-2
CASTQFHTGELFF
>few|TRBV20-1|TRBJ2-1
CSAVTSGSYNEQFF
>few|TRBV6-1|TRBJ2-1
CASSARQGGEQFF
>.|TRBV20-1|TRBJ2-4
CSAGGGGVAKNIQYF
>.|TRBV20-1|TRBJ2-7
CSAPRDPAYEQYF
>few|TRBV29-1|TRBJ1-5
CSVEKSGDSNQPQHF
>.|TRBV21-1|TRBJ1-1
CASSKALRNTEAFF
>.|TRBV12-3/TRBV12-4|TRBJ2-3
CASSRGGALTDTQYF
>many|TRBV6-6|TRBJ2-4
CASSYSAEWGIQYF
>.|TRBV5-5|.
CASSPPLVYNEQYF
>.|TRBV3-1|TRBJ2-1
CASSGYADYEQFF
>few|TRBV29-1|TRBJ1-1
CSASGSGNTEAFF
>once|TRBV7-9|TRBJ1-6
CASSLVVTLNNSPPHF
>.|TRBV12-3/TRBV12-4|TRBJ1-5
CASSLTDGNQPQHF